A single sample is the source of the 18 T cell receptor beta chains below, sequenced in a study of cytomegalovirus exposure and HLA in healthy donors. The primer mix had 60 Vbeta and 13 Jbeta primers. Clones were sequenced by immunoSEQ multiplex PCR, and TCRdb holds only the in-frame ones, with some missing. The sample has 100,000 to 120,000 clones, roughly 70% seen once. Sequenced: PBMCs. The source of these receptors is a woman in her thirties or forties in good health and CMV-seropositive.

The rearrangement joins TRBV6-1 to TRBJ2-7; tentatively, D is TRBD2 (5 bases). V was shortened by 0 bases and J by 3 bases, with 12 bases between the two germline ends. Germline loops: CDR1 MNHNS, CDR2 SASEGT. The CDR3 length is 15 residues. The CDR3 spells CASSEAFGEFYEQYF. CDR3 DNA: TGTGCCAGCAGTGAAGCGTTCGGGGAATTCTACGAGCAGTACTTC.

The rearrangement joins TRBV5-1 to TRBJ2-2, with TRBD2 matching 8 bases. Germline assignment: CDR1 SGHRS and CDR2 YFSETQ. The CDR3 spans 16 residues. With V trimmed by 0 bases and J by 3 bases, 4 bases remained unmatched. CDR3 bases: TGCGCCAGCAGCTTGGTACCGGGACTAGACACCGGGGAGCTGTTTTTT. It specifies CASSLVPGLDTGELFF.

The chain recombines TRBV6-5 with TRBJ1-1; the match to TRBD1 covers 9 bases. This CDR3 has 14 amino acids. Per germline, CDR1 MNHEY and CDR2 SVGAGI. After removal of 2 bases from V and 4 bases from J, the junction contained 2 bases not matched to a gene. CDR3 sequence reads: CASSYGDRVTEAFF. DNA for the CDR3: TGTGCCAGCAGTTACGGGGACAGGGTCACTGAAGCTTTCTTT.

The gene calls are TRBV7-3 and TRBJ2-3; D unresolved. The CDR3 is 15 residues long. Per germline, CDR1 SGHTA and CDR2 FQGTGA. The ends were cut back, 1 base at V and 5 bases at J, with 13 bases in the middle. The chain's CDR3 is CASSLIGSERDTQYF. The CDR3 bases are TGTGCCAGCAGCTTAATAGGTTCGGAGAGAGATACGCAGTATTTT.

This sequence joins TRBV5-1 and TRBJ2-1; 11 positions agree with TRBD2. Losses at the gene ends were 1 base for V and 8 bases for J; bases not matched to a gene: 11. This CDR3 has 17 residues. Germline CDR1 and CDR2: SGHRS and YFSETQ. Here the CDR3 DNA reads TGCGCCAGCAGCTTGTTAGCGGGGGGGCAGAGTATCTATGAGCAGTTCTTC. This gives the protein CASSLLAGGQSIYEQFF.

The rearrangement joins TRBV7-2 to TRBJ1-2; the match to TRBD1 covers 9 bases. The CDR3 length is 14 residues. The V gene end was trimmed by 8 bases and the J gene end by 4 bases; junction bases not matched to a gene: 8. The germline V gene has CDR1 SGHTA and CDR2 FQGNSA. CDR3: CASSHVGQGYGYTF. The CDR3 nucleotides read TGTGCCAGCTCCCACGTGGGACAGGGCTATGGCTACACCTTC.

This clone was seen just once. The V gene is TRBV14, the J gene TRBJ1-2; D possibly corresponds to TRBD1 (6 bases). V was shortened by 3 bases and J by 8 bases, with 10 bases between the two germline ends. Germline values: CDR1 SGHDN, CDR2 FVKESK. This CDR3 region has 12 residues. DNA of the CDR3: TGTGCCAGCAGCCACACAGGGAGCGGCTACACCTTC. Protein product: CASSHTGSGYTF.

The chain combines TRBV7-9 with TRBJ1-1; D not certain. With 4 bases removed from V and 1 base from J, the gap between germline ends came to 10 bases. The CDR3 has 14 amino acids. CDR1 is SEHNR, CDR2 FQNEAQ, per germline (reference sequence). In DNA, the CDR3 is TGTGCCAGCAGCTCCCGGGTTTCGAACACTGAAGCTTTCTTT. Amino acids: CASSSRVSNTEAFF.

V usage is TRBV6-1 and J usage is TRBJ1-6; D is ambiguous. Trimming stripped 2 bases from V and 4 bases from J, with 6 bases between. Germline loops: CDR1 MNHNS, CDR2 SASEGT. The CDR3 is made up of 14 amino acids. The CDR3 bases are TGTGCCAGCAGTGAACTGACTTATAATTCACCCCTCCACTTT. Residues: CASSELTYNSPLHF.

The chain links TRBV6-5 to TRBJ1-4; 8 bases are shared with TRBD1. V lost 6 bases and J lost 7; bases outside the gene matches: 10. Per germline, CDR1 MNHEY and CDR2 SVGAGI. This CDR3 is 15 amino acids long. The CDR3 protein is CASSPSRGRGEKLFF. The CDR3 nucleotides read TGTGCCAGCAGCCCCTCCAGGGGGCGCGGTGAAAAACTGTTTTTT.

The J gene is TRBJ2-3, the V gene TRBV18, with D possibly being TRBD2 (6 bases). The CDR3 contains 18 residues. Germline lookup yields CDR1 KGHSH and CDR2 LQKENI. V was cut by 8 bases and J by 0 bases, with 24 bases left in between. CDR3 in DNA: TGTGCCAGCCGGGCCCTTCCTCCGGTGAGCGGGAGCACAGATACGCAGTATTTT. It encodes CASRALPPVSGSTDTQYF. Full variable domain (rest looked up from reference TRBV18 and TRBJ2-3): NAGVMQNPRHLVRRRGQEARLRCSPMKGHSHVYWYRQLPEEGLKFMVYLQKENIIDESGMPKERFSAEFPKEGPSILRIQQVVRGDSAAYFCASRALPPVSGSTDTQYFGPGTRLTVL.

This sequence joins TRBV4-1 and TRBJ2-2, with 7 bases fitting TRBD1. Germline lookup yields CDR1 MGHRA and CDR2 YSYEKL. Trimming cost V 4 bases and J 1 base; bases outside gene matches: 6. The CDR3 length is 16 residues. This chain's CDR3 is CASSRRTGENTGELFF. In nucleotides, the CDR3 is TGCGCCAGCAGCCGGCGGACAGGAGAGAACACCGGGGAGCTGTTTTTT.

CDR3 DNA: TGTGCCAGCAGCGGGAGGGCGAACACCGGGGAGCTGTTTTTT. As protein: CASSGRANTGELFF. The J gene is TRBJ2-2, the V gene TRBV9, with D possibly TRBD2 on 6 matching bases. Per the germline V gene, CDR1 is SGDLS and CDR2 is YYNGEE. Trimming took off 3 bases at V and 0 bases at J, with 6 bases between the two ends. The CDR3 loop spans 14 amino acids.

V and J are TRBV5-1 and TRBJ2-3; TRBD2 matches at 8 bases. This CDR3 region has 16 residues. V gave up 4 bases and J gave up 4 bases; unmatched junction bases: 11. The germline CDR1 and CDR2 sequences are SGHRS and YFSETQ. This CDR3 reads CASSRGNSGKSDTQYF. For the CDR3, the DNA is TGCGCCAGCAGCCGAGGAAATAGCGGGAAGTCAGATACGCAGTATTTT.

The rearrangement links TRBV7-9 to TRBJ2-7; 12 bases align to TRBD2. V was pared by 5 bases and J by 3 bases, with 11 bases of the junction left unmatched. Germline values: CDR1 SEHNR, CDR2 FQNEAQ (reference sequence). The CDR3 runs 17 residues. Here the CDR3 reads CASSGGLAGEVFYEQYF. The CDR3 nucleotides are TGTGCCAGCAGCGGGGGACTAGCGGGTGAAGTGTTCTACGAGCAGTACTTC.

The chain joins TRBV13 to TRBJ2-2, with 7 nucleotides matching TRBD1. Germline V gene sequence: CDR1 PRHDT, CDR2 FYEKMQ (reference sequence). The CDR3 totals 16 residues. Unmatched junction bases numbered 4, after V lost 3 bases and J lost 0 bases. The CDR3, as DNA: TGTGCCAGCAGCTTCGGGGACAGCACGAACACCGGGGAGCTGTTTTTT. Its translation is CASSFGDSTNTGELFF.

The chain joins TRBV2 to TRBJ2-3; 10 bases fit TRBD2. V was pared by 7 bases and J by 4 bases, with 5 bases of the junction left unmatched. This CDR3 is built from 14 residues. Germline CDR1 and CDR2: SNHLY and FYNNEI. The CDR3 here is CASKSSGSPDTQYF. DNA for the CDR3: TGTGCCAGCAAGTCTAGCGGGAGCCCAGATACGCAGTATTTT.

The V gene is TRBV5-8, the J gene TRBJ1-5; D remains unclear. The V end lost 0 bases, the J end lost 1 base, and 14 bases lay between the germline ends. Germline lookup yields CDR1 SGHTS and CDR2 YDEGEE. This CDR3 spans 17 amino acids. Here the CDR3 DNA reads TGTGCCAGCAGCTTGGCCCTAGACGGGATCAGCAATCAGCCCCAGCATTTT. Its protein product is CASSLALDGISNQPQHF.